The 7 T cell receptor beta chains presented below share a single source sample, sequenced in a study of T cell responses to AZD1222 COVID-19 vaccine. Produced via immunoSEQ multiplex PCR; TCRdb's table is partial and in-frame only. Here the sample spans some 98,000 clones, about four fifths being singletons. The source was peripheral blood, collected 28 days after the second AZD1222 dose. These TCRs come from an adult who received the AZD1222 COVID-19 vaccine.

The rearrangement joins TRBV6-5 to TRBJ2-5; 10 nucleotides match TRBD2. Looked up from germline, CDR1 is MNHEY and CDR2 is SVGAGI. The CDR3 is 14 amino acids. The CDR3 DNA reads as TGTGCTACCCGATTAGCGGGGGGCGGGGAGACCCAGTACTTC. It is translated as CATRLAGGGETQYF.

The chain has TRBV2 and TRBJ2-2; D is possibly TRBD1 (5 bases). The CDR3 consists of 15 residues. Looked up from germline, CDR1 is SNHLY and CDR2 is FYNNEI. V shed 6 bases and J shed 1 base, with 12 bases lying between them. CDR3 amino acids: CASRATTVNTGELFF. CDR3 DNA sequence: TGTGCCAGCAGGGCCACGACAGTGAACACCGGGGAGCTGTTTTTT. Drawing the rest from reference TRBV2 and TRBJ2-2, the complete variable domain is EPEVTQTPSHQVTQMGQEVILRCVPISNHLYFYWYRQILGQKVEFLVSFYNNEISEKSEIFDDQFSVERPDGSNFTLKIRSTKLEDSAMYFCASRATTVNTGELFFGEGSRLTVL.

The chain joins TRBV19 to TRBJ1-1; D not certain. This CDR3 spans 15 amino acids. Germline loops: CDR1 LNHDA, CDR2 SQIVND (reference sequence). V was shortened by 5 bases and J by 2 bases, with 15 bases between the two germline ends. The CDR3 DNA follows: TGTGCCAGTAGTTGGTCTTTTACGGGAAACACTGAAGCTTTCTTT. It encodes CASSWSFTGNTEAFF. Filled out from reference TRBV19 and TRBJ1-1, the complete variable domain reads DGGITQSPKYLFRKEGQNVTLSCEQNLNHDAMYWYRQDPGQGLRLIYYSQIVNDFQKGDIAEGYSVSREKKESFPLTVTSAQKNPTAFYLCASSWSFTGNTEAFFGQGTRLTVV.

V gene TRBV4-1 combines with J gene TRBJ1-1, with 7 bases identical to TRBD1. Germline CDR1 MGHRA, CDR2 YSYEKL. The CDR3 runs 14 residues. Germline trimming cut 4 bases from V and 6 bases from J; bases unmatched to any gene: 8. CDR3 protein: CASSPSGQVAEAFF. The CDR3, as DNA: TGCGCCAGCAGCCCATCCGGACAGGTAGCTGAAGCTTTCTTT.

The sample holds a few counts of this clone. CDR3 bases: TGTGCCAGCAGCCCGCAGGTCCTCTATGGCTACACCTTC. Its translation is CASSPQVLYGYTF. The chain has TRBV6-5 and TRBJ1-2; D not certain. V was cut by 6 bases and J by 4 bases, with 12 bases left in between. This CDR3 has 13 amino acids. In germline, CDR1 is MNHEY, CDR2 SVGAGI.

The gene calls are TRBV7-8 and TRBJ1-4; D remains unclear. The CDR3 contains 15 residues. V lost 5 bases to trimming and J lost 0 bases, with 10 bases between them. Looked up from germline, CDR1 is SGHVS and CDR2 is FQNEAQ. The CDR3 sequence is CASSLREATNEKLFF. CDR3 in DNA: TGTGCCAGCAGCCTCCGAGAAGCAACTAATGAAAAACTGTTTTTT.

This rearrangement joins TRBV7-9 to TRBJ1-1; D is ambiguous. Between the trimmed V and J ends, which lost 5 bases and 0 bases, there was a span of 10 bases. This CDR3 region has 14 residues. Looked up from germline, CDR1 is SEHNR and CDR2 is FQNEAQ (reference sequence). The CDR3 DNA follows: TGTGCCAGCAGCCTAGGGAGAATGAACACTGAAGCTTTCTTT. Translation gives CASSLGRMNTEAFF.